This TCR beta chain was sequenced in a study of cytomegalovirus exposure and HLA in healthy donors. Primers included in the PCR were 60 Vbeta and 13 Jbeta primers. Assay: immunoSEQ multiplex PCR; the TCRdb copy retains only in-frame clones and omits some. The table shows more than 85,000 clones, with around four fifths occurring only once. Sequences were obtained from PBMCs. This clonotype was sampled from a man aged 40-50 years in good health and CMV-seronegative.

The CDR3 nucleotides are TGTGCCAGCAAAAGAGAGGGGGATACCTACGAGCAGTACTTC. Amino acids: CASKREGDTYEQYF. The chain combines TRBV27 with TRBJ2-7, with D tentatively TRBD1 (6 bases). Germline V gene sequence: CDR1 MNHEY, CDR2 SMNVEV (reference sequence). The CDR3 sequence is 14 residues long. V lost 7 bases, J lost 2 bases, and 15 bases lay in between.